This T cell receptor beta chain was sequenced in a study of cytomegalovirus exposure and HLA in healthy donors. The primer mix had 60 Vbeta and 13 Jbeta primers. Assay used: immunoSEQ multiplex PCR; TCRdb lists only in-frame clones, some missing. The table has under 200,000 clones, 70% to 85% seen once. Germline-derived CDR1 and CDR2 are SGHDT and YYEEEE. This CDR3 spans 15 amino acids. V was trimmed by 4 bases and J by 0 bases, leaving 11 bases between them. This clone was detected only a few times. The receptor was derived from a middle-aged woman in good health and CMV-seronegative. Sequenced input: PBMCs. The chain has TRBV5-6 and TRBJ1-5; perhaps TRBD1 as D (6 bases). CDR3 coding DNA: TGTGCCAGCAGCCGAGGGGACAATAGCAATCAGCCCCAGCATTTT. Translation: CASSRGDNSNQPQHF.